The T cell receptor (beta chain) under discussion was sequenced for a study of blood T cell repertoires in COVID-19. The V gene lost 4 bases and the J gene lost 7 bases, with 20 bases spanning the gap. The CDR3 runs 16 residues. The V gene's germline CDR1 is MDHEN and CDR2 SYDVKM. Profiled with immunoSEQ multiplex PCR; TCRdb holds only in-frame clones, not every one. Here the sample spans 350,000 or so clones, approximately 89% being singletons. The sample was peripheral blood. The V gene is TRBV28, the J gene TRBJ1-5; D remains ambiguous. This sequence was found in a woman aged 25 to 39 with COVID-19, enrolled during active disease. The CDR3 is CASSSIGQPVLQPQHF. The CDR3, as DNA: TGTGCCAGCAGTTCCATTGGGCAGCCGGTACTCCAGCCCCAGCATTTT.